The clone carrying this T cell receptor beta chain was seen only a few times. The sample originates from a study of T cell repertoires and HLA-DP antigens. V was clipped by 0 bases and J by 4 bases; unmatched bases: 4. The CDR3 is 16 residues long. Germline CDR1 reads SGHDT; CDR2 reads YYEEEE. Method: immunoSEQ multiplex PCR; TCRdb's copy keeps in-frame clones and lacks some. The profile covers 3,500 to 4,000 clones, with less than 85% appearing a single time and about a fifth taken by the ten largest. After about 14 days' expansion, CD4+ cells were restimulated 24 h with HeLa expressing allogeneic DPB1. Cells were stimulated with HeLa cells transduced with HLA-DPA1/DPB1, HLA-DM, invariant chain and CD80. Irradiated (100 Gy) HeLa cells stimulated CD4+ cells at 3:1 with roughly 48 U/mL IL-2.

Material for sequencing was CD137- CD4+ T cells from cultured PBMCs. This receptor was identified in a woman younger than 30 in good health and CMV-seronegative. The V gene is TRBV5-6, the J gene TRBJ1-4, with TRBD1 identical over 9 bases. DNA for the CDR3: TGTGCCAGCAGCTTGGCCCCGGGACAGGGTAATGAAAAACTGTTTTTT. This translates into CASSLAPGQGNEKLFF.